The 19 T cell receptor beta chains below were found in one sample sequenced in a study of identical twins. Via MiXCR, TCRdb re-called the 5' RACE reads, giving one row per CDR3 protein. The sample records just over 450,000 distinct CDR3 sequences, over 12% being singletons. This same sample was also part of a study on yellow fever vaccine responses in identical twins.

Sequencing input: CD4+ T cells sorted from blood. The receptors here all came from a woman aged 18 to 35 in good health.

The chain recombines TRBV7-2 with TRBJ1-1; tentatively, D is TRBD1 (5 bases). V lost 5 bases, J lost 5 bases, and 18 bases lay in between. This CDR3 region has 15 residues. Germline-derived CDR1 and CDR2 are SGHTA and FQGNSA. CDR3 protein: CASSPGHIQRTEAFF. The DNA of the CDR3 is TGTGCCAGCAGCCCAGGACACATCCAGAGGACTGAAGCTTTCTTT. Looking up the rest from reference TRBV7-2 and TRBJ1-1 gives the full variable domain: GAGVSQSPSNKVTEKGKDVELRCDPISGHTALYWYRQSLGQGLEFLIYFQGNSAPDKSGLPSDRFSAERTGGSVSTLTIQRTQQEDSAVYLCASSPGHIQRTEAFFGQGTRLTVV.

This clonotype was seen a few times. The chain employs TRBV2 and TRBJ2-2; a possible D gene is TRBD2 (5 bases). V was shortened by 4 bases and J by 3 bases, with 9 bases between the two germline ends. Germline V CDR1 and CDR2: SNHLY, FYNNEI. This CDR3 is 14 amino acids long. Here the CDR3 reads CASSVPGYTGELFF. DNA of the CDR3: TGTGCCAGCAGTGTCCCGGGGTACACCGGGGAGCTGTTTTTT.

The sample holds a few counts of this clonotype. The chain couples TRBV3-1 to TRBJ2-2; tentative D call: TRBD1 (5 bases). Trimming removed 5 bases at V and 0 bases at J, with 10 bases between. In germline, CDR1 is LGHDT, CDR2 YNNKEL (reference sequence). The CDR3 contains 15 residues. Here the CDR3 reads CASSGGHSNTGELFF. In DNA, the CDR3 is TGTGCCAGCAGCGGTGGACACTCGAACACCGGGGAGCTGTTTTTT.

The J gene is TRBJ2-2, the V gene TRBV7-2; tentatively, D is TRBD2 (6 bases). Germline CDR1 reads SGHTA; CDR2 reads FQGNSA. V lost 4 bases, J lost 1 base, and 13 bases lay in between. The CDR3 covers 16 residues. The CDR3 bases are TGTGCCAGCAGCTCCCGGGGGACTCTGAACACCGGGGAGCTGTTTTTT. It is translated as CASSSRGTLNTGELFF. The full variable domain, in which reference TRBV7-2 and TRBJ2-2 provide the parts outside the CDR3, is GAGVSQSPSNKVTEKGKDVELRCDPISGHTALYWYRQSLGQGLEFLIYFQGNSAPDKSGLPSDRFSAERTGGSVSTLTIQRTQQEDSAVYLCASSSRGTLNTGELFFGEGSRLTVL.

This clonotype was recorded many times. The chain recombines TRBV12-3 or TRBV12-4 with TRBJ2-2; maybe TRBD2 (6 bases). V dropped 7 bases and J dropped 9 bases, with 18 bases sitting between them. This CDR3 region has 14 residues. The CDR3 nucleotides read TGTGCCAGCACTACTCCGGGACTGTCGAGGGAGCTGTTTTTT. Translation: CASTTPGLSRELFF.

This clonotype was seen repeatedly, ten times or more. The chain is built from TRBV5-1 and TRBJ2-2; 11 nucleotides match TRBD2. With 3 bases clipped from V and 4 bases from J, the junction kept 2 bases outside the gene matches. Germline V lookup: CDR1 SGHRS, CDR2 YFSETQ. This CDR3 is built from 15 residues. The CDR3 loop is CASSSGTSGTGELFF. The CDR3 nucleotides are TGCGCCAGCAGCTCCGGGACTAGCGGCACCGGGGAGCTGTTTTTT.

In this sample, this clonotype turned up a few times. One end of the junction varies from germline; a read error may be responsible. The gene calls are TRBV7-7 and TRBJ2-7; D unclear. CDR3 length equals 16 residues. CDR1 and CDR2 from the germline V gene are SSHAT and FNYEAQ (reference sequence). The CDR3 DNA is TGTGCTAGCAGCTTAGAGTTCGGCAGGAAAGGGTACGAGCAGTACTTC. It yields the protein CASSLEFGRKGYEQYF.

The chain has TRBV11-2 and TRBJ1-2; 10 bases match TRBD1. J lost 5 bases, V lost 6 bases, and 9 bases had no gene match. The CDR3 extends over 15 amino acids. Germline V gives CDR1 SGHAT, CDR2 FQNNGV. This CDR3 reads CASRRPGQGFYGYTF. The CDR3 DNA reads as TGTGCCAGCAGAAGACCGGGACAGGGGTTTTATGGCTACACCTTC.

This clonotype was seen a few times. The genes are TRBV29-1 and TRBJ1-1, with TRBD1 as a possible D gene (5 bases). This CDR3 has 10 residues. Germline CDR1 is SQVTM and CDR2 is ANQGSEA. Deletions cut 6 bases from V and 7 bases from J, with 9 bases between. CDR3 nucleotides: TGCAGCGTGGGGGGAGGTGAAGCTTTCTTT. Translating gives CSVGGGEAFF.

CDR3 DNA sequence: TGTGCCAGCAGCTTAAACTTCGCGGCAGGTGAAAAACTGTTTTTT. Translation: CASSLNFAAGEKLFF. This chain uses TRBV7-6 with TRBJ1-4; D is undetermined. CDR1 is SGHVS and CDR2 is FNYEAQ in the germline V gene. The CDR3 has 15 amino acids. V gave up 2 bases and J gave up 7 bases, with 14 bases separating them.

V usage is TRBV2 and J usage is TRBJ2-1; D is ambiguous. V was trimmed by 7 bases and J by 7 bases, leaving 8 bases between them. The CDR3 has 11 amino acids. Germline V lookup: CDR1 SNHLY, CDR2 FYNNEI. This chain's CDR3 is CASKFMNEQFF. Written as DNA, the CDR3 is TGTGCCAGCAAGTTTATGAATGAGCAGTTCTTC.

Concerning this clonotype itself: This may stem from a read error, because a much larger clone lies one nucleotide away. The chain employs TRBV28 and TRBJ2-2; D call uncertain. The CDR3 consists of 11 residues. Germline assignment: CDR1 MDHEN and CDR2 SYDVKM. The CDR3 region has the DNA TGTGGCAGCAGTTTCCCCGGGGAGCTGTTTTTT. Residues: CGSSFPGELFF.

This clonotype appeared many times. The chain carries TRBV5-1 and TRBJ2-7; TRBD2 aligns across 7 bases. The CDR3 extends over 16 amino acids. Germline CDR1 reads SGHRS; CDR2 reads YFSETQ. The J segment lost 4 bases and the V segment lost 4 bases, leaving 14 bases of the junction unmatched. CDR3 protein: CASSGRTSREKYEQYF. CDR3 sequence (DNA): TGCGCCAGCAGCGGGCGGACTAGTCGAGAAAAGTACGAGCAGTACTTC. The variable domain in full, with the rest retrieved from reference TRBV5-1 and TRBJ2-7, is KAGVTQTPRYLIKTRGQQVTLSCSPISGHRSVSWYQQTPGQGLQFLFEYFSETQRNKGNFPGRFSGRQFSNSRSEMNVSTLELGDSALYLCASSGRTSREKYEQYFGPGTRLTVT.

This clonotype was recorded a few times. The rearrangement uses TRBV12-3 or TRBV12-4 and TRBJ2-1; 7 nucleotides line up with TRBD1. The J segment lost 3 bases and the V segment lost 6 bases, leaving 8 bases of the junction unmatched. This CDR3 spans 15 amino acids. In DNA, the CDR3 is TGTGCCAGCAGGACCAGGGGGTACAGCTACAATGAGCAGTTCTTC. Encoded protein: CASRTRGYSYNEQFF.

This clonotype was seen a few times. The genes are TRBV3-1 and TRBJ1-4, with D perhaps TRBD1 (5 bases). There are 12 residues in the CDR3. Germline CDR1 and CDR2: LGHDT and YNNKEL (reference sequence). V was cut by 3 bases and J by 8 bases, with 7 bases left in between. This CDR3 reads CASSQTVEKLFF. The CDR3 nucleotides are TGTGCCAGCAGCCAGACAGTCGAAAAACTGTTTTTT. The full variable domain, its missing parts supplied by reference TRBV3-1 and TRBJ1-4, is DTAVSQTPKYLVTQMGNDKSIKCEQNLGHDTMYWYKQDSKKFLKIMFSYNNKELIINETVPNRFSPKSPDKAHLNLHINSLELGDSAVYFCASSQTVEKLFFGSGTQLSVL.

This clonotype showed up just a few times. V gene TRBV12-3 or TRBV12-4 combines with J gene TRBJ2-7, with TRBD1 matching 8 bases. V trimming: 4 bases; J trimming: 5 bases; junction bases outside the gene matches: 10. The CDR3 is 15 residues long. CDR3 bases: TGTGCCAGCAGTTCAGAAGGACAGGGTCGGAACGAGCAGTACTTC. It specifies CASSSEGQGRNEQYF.

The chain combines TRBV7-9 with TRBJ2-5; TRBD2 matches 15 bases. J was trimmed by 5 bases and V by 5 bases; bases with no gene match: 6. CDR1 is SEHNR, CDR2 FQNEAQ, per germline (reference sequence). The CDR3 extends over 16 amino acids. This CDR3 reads CASSPRTSGRAETQYF. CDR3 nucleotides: TGTGCCAGCAGCCCTCGGACTAGCGGGAGGGCGGAGACCCAGTACTTC.

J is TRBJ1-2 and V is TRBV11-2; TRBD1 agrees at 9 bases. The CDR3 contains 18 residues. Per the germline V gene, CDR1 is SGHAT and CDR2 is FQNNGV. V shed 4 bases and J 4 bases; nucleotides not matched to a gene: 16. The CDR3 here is CASSSPAPGDRDAYGYTF. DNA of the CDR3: TGTGCCAGCAGCTCACCAGCCCCCGGGGACAGGGACGCCTATGGCTACACCTTC.

In DNA form, the CDR3 reads TGTGCTTCTCGGGTCGCCTACCCCACAGATACGCAGTATTTT. Translating gives CASRVAYPTDTQYF. The rearrangement links TRBV10-3 to TRBJ2-3; no firm D call. The CDR3 covers 14 residues. Germline loops: CDR1 ENHRY, CDR2 SYGVKD.